Listed below are T cell receptor beta chains from one sample, sequenced in a study of T cells in tumors after PD-1 blockade. TCRdb's table, derived via immunoSEQ multiplex PCR, lists solely in-frame clones and lacks some. The table lists around 13,000 clones, roughly 60% of them singletons. The specimen comprised tumor tissue, sampled before anti-PD-1 treatment. Receptors were obtained from a human donor with cutaneous squamous cell carcinoma. CDR3s include the opening cysteine and the closing phenylalanine or tryptophan. A D gene is named only where the DNA matches it firmly. Clone size is not always given. Where it is, it says once, few, many or a class for expanded clones.

>-|TRBJ2-1|medium-sized|TRBV14
TGTGCCAGCAGCCAAGTGGGAATGAATGAGCAGTTCTTC
CASSQVGMNEQFF
>-|TRBJ2-2|few|TRBV5-1
TGCGCCAGCAGCTTTAACGGACCTGCGAACACCGGGGAGCTGTTTTTT
CASSFNGPANTGELFF
>-|TRBJ1-5|-|TRBV28
TGTGCCAGCAGTTCAGATCCTAGCAATCAGCCCCAGCATTTT
CASSSDPSNQPQHF
>-|TRBJ1-1|few|TRBV18
TGTGCCAGCTCACAAAACGGGATGAACACTGAAGCTTTCTTT
CASSQNGMNTEAFF
>TRBD1|TRBJ2-3|-|TRBV28
TGTGCCAGCAGTCTCTGGACAGGGGGCACCCACACAGATACGCAGTATTTT
CASSLWTGGTHTDTQYF
>-|TRBJ2-7|few|TRBV5-1
TGCGCCAGCAGCGTATCTAGATCATCCTACGAGCAGTACTTC
CASSVSRSSYEQYF
>-|TRBJ1-3|-|TRBV6-5
TGTGCCAGCAGCCTGAGTTTCTCCGGGGGAAACACCATATATTTT
CASSLSFSGGNTIYF
>TRBD1|TRBJ1-1|medium-sized|TRBV27
TGTGCCAGCAGTTTCCTGGGACAGGGGTATGGCACTGAAGCTTTCTTT
CASSFLGQGYGTEAFF
>TRBD1|TRBJ2-7|-|TRBV19
TGTGCCAGTAGTGTAAGGGACAGTAGCTCCTACGAGCAGTACTTC
CASSVRDSSSYEQYF
>-|TRBJ2-7|-|TRBV6-5
TGTGCCAGCAGTTACCACATGGTTCCCTACGAGCAGTACTTC
CASSYHMVPYEQYF
>-|TRBJ2-2|-|TRBV7-9
TGTGCCAGCAGCCCAGGGAGAAGCGCGAACACCGGGGAGCTGTTTTTT
CASSPGRSANTGELFF
>-|TRBJ1-2|-|TRBV15
TGTGCCACCAGCCTAAAGGCCCCAGGGGTAGGACACTATGGCTACACCTTC
CATSLKAPGVGHYGYTF
>-|TRBJ1-1|-|TRBV27
TGTGCCAGCAGTTTATCGGTGGGGGCCCCCAGGGCTTTCTTT
CASSLSVGAPRAFF
>-|TRBJ1-3|-|TRBV5-1
TGCGCCAGCAGCTCACGAGACACCAGCTCTGGAAACACCATATATTTT
CASSSRDTSSGNTIYF
>TRBD1|TRBJ2-7|few|TRBV7-9
TGTGCCAGCAGCTTAAGAGGGACAGGGGCTTCCTACGAGCAGTACTTC
CASSLRGTGASYEQYF
>-|TRBJ1-6|-|TRBV7-2
TGTGCCAGCAGCTTAGATGGGACATTCCCGGGCCCCCTCCACTTT
CASSLDGTFPGPLHF
>-|TRBJ2-6|-|TRBV15
TGTGCCACCAGCAGAGATAAGGGGACAGGGGCCAACGTCCTGACTTTC
CATSRDKGTGANVLTF
>-|TRBJ1-2|few|TRBV6-5
TGTGCCAGCAGCTACTCCCCGAACTATGGCTACACCTTC
CASSYSPNYGYTF
>-|TRBJ2-5|-|TRBV9
TGTGCCAGCAGCCGAATGGGGGAGACCCAGTACTTC
CASSRMGETQYF
>TRBD1|TRBJ2-1|-|TRBV7-3
TGTGCCAGCAGCGCCTCCAGAGGACAGGGGACCTACAATGAGCAGTTCTTC
CASSASRGQGTYNEQFF
>TRBD2|TRBJ2-1|-|TRBV7-8
TGTGCCAGCAGCTCAATTCGGACTAGCGGGAGTATCAATGAGCAGTTCTTC
CASSSIRTSGSINEQFF
>-|TRBJ1-5|-|TRBV7-2
TGTGCCAGCAGCCCAGGTCGCGGGGGTCGGAATCAGCCCCAGCATTTT
CASSPGRGGRNQPQHF
>TRBD2|TRBJ2-3|-|TRBV5-6
TGTGCCAGCCTGACTAGCGGGAGGGCCTTCACAGATACGCAGTATTTT
CASLTSGRAFTDTQYF
>-|TRBJ1-2|-|TRBV7-9
TGTGCCAGCAGCTCGGGACCTATCGGCTATGGCTACACCTTC
CASSSGPIGYGYTF
>-|TRBJ2-1|-|TRBV28
TGTGCCAGCAGTTCCGGACCTAGGGCAGGGTCCAATGAGCAGTTCTTC
CASSSGPRAGSNEQFF
>TRBD1|TRBJ2-7|once|TRBV28
TGTGCCAGCAGAAATCCGGGACAGGCCTCATACGAGCAGTACTTC
CASRNPGQASYEQYF
>-|TRBJ1-2|-|TRBV7-2
TGTGCCAGCAGCTTATCGGTGACTAACTATGGCTACACCTTC
CASSLSVTNYGYTF
>-|TRBJ1-1|once|TRBV12-5
TGTGCTAGTGCGCCGGGGGGGATCGACACTGAAGCTTTCTTT
CASAPGGIDTEAFF
>TRBD2|TRBJ2-3|-|TRBV4-2
TGTGCCAGCAGCCCCCGCCCCGGGACTAGCGGGGGGACAGATACGCAGTATTTT
CASSPRPGTSGGTDTQYF
>-|TRBJ2-3|-|TRBV9
TGTGCCAGCAGCCCCCGCAGCCTCACAGATACGCAGTATTTT
CASSPRSLTDTQYF
>TRBD2|TRBJ2-5|-|TRBV7-2
TGTGCCAGCAGCTTAACTAGCGGGAGGCTTCAAGAGACCCAGTACTTC
CASSLTSGRLQETQYF
>TRBD2|TRBJ2-7|-|TRBV27
TGTGCCAGCACCTCTCTAGCGGGTCTAACCTACGAGCAGTACTTC
CASTSLAGLTYEQYF
>-|TRBJ1-5|-|TRBV12-3/TRBV12-4
TGTGCCAGCAGTTTTGGGGTCCAGCCCCAGCATTTT
CASSFGVQPQHF
>-|TRBJ1-5|-|TRBV7-2
TGTGCCAGCAGCTTAGTGGCCGGGCAGCCCCAGCATTTT
CASSLVAGQPQHF
>TRBD2|TRBJ2-1|-|TRBV24-1
TGTGCCACCAGTGACGCACTAGCGGGGAGCTCCTACAATGAGCAGTTCTTC
CATSDALAGSSYNEQFF
>-|TRBJ2-2|-|TRBV7-8
TGTGCCAGCAGCTTAGTACAGGTGAACGGATGGGACACCGGGGAGCTGTTTTTT
CASSLVQVNGWDTGELFF
>TRBD2|TRBJ2-5|-|TRBV5-1
TGCGCCAGCAGCCGGGGGGGTGTAGAGACCCAGTACTTC
CASSRGGVETQYF
>-|TRBJ2-3|-|TRBV3-1/TRBV3-2
TGTGCCAGCAGCCAGTCTCGAACGCAGTATTTT
CASSQSRTQYF
>TRBD1|TRBJ2-7|medium-sized|TRBV19
TGTGCCAGTATTGCGGGACAGGGTCCCTACGAGCAGTACTTC
CASIAGQGPYEQYF
>-|TRBJ1-3|-|TRBV7-2
TGTGCCAGCAGCTTATCGACAGGTTCGGGAAACACCATATATTTT
CASSLSTGSGNTIYF
>-|TRBJ2-3|once|TRBV25-1
TGTGCCAGTGCCCGGGGCGGCACAGATACGCAGTATTTT
CASARGGTDTQYF
>TRBD1|TRBJ1-3|-|TRBV5-8
TGTGCCAGCTCGCGGACAGGTTATGGAAACACCATATATTTT
CASSRTGYGNTIYF
>TRBD1|TRBJ2-2|large|TRBV4-2
TGTGCCAGCAGCCAAGGACAGGGGGCTGCCGGGGAGCTGTTTTTT
CASSQGQGAAGELFF
>-|TRBJ2-5|-|TRBV28
TGTGCCAGCAAGCTGATAAACCAAGAGACCCAGTACTTC
CASKLINQETQYF
>-|TRBJ1-2|-|TRBV27
TGTGCCAGCAGGTGGAACAGAAACTATGGCTACACCTTC
CASRWNRNYGYTF
>-|TRBJ1-2|few|TRBV19
TGTGCCAGTAGTATGGGGCAGGTGGGGGACTATGGCTACACCTTC
CASSMGQVGDYGYTF
>-|TRBJ2-7|-|TRBV2
TGTGCCAACCTCGACAGGCTCTACGAGCAGTACTTC
CANLDRLYEQYF
>TRBD1|TRBJ1-5|few|TRBV5-6
TGTGCCAGCAGCGCGGGGCCCGGGACAGCCAATCAGCCCCAGCATTTT
CASSAGPGTANQPQHF
>TRBD2|TRBJ2-7|-|TRBV7-6
TGTGCCAGCAGCTCCGGACTAGCGGGGGGGTCCTACGAGCAGTACTTC
CASSSGLAGGSYEQYF
>TRBD1|TRBJ2-5|-|TRBV7-8
TGTGCCAGCAGCCGTACAGGGGATGAGACCCAGTACTTC
CASSRTGDETQYF
>-|TRBJ1-1|-|TRBV18
TGTGCCAGCTCAGCGCTGGGCCCGGGGATGAACACTGAAGCTTTCTTT
CASSALGPGMNTEAFF
>TRBD2|TRBJ2-1|few|TRBV11-2
TGTGCCAGCGCCCAATGGAGCGGGAGGGACTCCTACAATGAGCAGTTCTTC
CASAQWSGRDSYNEQFF
>TRBD1|TRBJ1-5|medium-sized|TRBV4-2
TGTGCCAGCAGCCCCCCAGAAAGTTCGGGAGGGGGCGCGCGGGTAGAGGAGCGCAATCAGCCCCAGCATTTT
CASSPPESSGGGARVEERNQPQHF
>-|TRBJ1-1|-|TRBV18
TGTGCCAGCTCACTAGAACGACAGAATGAAGCTTTCTTT
CASSLERQNEAFF
>TRBD1|TRBJ1-1|medium-sized|TRBV10-3
TGTGCCATCAGGCGGGGACAGATGAACACTGAAGCTTTCTTT
CAIRRGQMNTEAFF
>-|TRBJ2-1|-|TRBV19
TGTGCCAGTAGTATAGGACCCGGGACACCCCTCCAGCAGTTCTTC
CASSIGPGTPLQQFF
>-|TRBJ1-2|medium-sized|TRBV6-6
TGTGCCAGCACCTCCGGGGCATGGGCAGGTGGCTACACCTTC
CASTSGAWAGGYTF
>-|TRBJ2-3|-|TRBV2
TGTGCCAGCAGGGTAAAGGATACGCAGTATTTT
CASRVKDTQYF
>-|TRBJ1-5|medium-sized|TRBV6-2/TRBV6-3
TGTGCCAGCAGTAACCCCAATCAGCCCCAGCATTTT
CASSNPNQPQHF